What follows are 10 T cell receptor beta chains derived from one specimen sequenced in a study of blood T cells in healthy people across ages. Sample-barcoded 5' priming and a J-beta primer mix drove a second PCR of roughly 6 to 12 cycles. TCRdb recomputed calls from the 5' RACE reads with MiXCR, one row per CDR3 protein. The sample holds 780,000 or so distinct CDR3 sequences, 56% seen once. The sample consisted of blood. Receptors were obtained from a man aged 35 to 55 in good health.

This chain joins TRBV6-4 and TRBJ2-3; D is tentatively TRBD1 or TRBD2 (5 bases each). Trimming took off 4 bases at V and 5 bases at J, with 13 bases between the two ends. Per the germline V gene, CDR1 is MRHNA and CDR2 is SNTAGT. The CDR3 sequence is 14 residues long. CDR3 in amino acids: CASSAGPQGDTQYF. The CDR3 nucleotides are TGTGCCAGCAGTGCGGGACCTCAGGGAGATACGCAGTATTTT.

The sample holds a few counts of this clonotype. The rearrangement uses TRBV4-2 and TRBJ2-1; tentatively, D is TRBD1 or TRBD2 (5 bases each). Germline CDR1 reads LGHNA; CDR2 reads YNFKEQ. V lost 1 base to trimming and J lost 6 bases, with 13 bases between them. The CDR3 spans 15 residues. The CDR3 region has the DNA TGTGCCAGCAGCCAAGGGCAGGGTGGGAGCAATGAGCAGTTCTTC. Protein product: CASSQGQGGSNEQFF.

In nucleotides, the CDR3 is TGTGCCACAAAGGACAGGGTGCGATACGAGCAGTACTTC. This sequence encodes CATKDRVRYEQYF. The chain has TRBV6-5 and TRBJ2-7, with TRBD1 matching over 8 bases. The germline V gene encodes CDR1 MNHEY and CDR2 SVGAGI. This CDR3 comprises 13 residues. The V gene end was trimmed by 10 bases and the J gene end by 4 bases; junction bases not matched to a gene: 9.

The genes are TRBV15 and TRBJ2-5; D is unclear. Looked up from germline, CDR1 is LNHNV and CDR2 is YYDKDF (reference sequence). The CDR3 is 13 amino acids. Trimming removed 0 bases from V and 1 base from J, with 3 bases in between. The CDR3 DNA reads TGTGCCACCAGCAGAGACAGCCAAGAGACCCAGTACTTC. This gives the protein CATSRDSQETQYF.

Only a few counts were recorded for this clonotype. The CDR3, as DNA: TGTGCCAGCAGCTTAGTTGAGGGCCCCCTCTGGGATGAGCAGTTCTTC. Translation gives CASSLVEGPLWDEQFF. The rearrangement joins TRBV11-1 to TRBJ2-1; the D gene is possibly TRBD2 (5 bases). Germline V gives CDR1 SGHAT, CDR2 FQDESV (reference sequence). This CDR3 has 16 residues. Trimming cost V 1 base and J 8 bases, with 18 bases left between them.

As regards this clonotype: The germline gene is not matched at one end of the junction; a read error may be the cause. V gene TRBV6-1 combines with J gene TRBJ2-5; D is ambiguous. This CDR3 comprises 17 residues. Germline lookup yields CDR1 MNHNS and CDR2 SASEGT. CDR3 nucleotides: TGCGCCAGCAGTGAAACTCCCAGCGACCGCTTCCAAGAGACCCAGTACTTC. This sequence encodes CASSETPSDRFQETQYF.

The chain combines TRBV27 with TRBJ2-5; a possible D gene is TRBD2 (6 bases). TRBJ2-7 matches the DNA end more closely, so the J call is doubtful. CDR3 length: 16 residues. Germline V gene lookup returns CDR1 MNHEY and CDR2 SMNVEV (reference sequence). The CDR3 sequence is CASSTSIGLTLYEQYF. The CDR3 nucleotides read TGTGCCAGCAGTACAAGCATCGGACTAACTCTATACGAGCAGTACTTC.

The chain uses TRBV3-1 and TRBJ2-5, with 9 bases fitting TRBD2. Germline CDR1 and CDR2: LGHDT and YNNKEL (reference sequence). The V and J ends lost 1 base and 1 base, in that order; junction bases with no gene match: 4. The CDR3 extends over 16 amino acids. The CDR3 spells CASSQVGGLAQETQYF. Here the CDR3 DNA reads TGTGCCAGCAGCCAAGTAGGGGGACTAGCCCAAGAGACCCAGTACTTC.

The J gene is TRBJ2-7, the V gene TRBV28; D is uncertain. TRBJ2-5 explains the end of the DNA better; the J call may be wrong. The CDR3 contains 13 residues. Germline CDR1 and CDR2: MDHEN and SYDVKM. CDR3 in amino acids: CASSSSDRETQYF. In DNA form, the CDR3 reads TGTGCCAGCAGTTCTTCAGATAGAGAGACCCAGTACTTC.

CDR3 residues: CASSRAAAKNIQYF. The CDR3 nucleotides read TGTGCCAGCAGCCGCGCGGCGGCGAAAAACATTCAGTACTTC. The chain joins TRBV14 to TRBJ2-4; the D is unclear. This CDR3 spans 14 amino acids. Germline V gives CDR1 SGHDN, CDR2 FVKESK. V was shortened by 4 bases and J by 4 bases, with 11 bases between the two germline ends.